This T cell receptor (beta chain) was recorded in a study of post-analysis software for immune sequencing data. Study at large: Included among the disease courses, which were recorded for the cohort, were relapsing-remitting, secondary progressive and progressive-relapsing multiple sclerosis.

The CDR3 has 16 amino acids. The V gene lost 2 bases and the J gene lost 2 bases, with 16 bases spanning the gap. Study conclusions and caveats: Comparison of patients with controls showed a handful of TRBV segments more frequent in patients, TRBV5-6, TRBV5-1 and TRBV20-1 among them.

This clonotype was counted only a few times. Its antigen is not known. Libraries were made from TCR beta cDNA, and they carried unique molecular identifiers. TCRdb re-called the PCR reads with MiXCR, one entry per CDR3 protein. The table records about 560,000 distinct CDR3 sequences, 44% of them present only once. The clonotype originates from a girl between 10 and 17 years old with multiple sclerosis. The chain couples TRBV12-3 or TRBV12-4 to TRBJ2-7, with a tentative D call TRBD2 (6 bases). The sample comprised blood. CDR3 region: CASSLKARPGAYEQYF. Written as DNA, the CDR3 is TGTGCCAGCAGTTTAAAGGCCCGGCCGGGGGCCTACGAGCAGTACTTC.